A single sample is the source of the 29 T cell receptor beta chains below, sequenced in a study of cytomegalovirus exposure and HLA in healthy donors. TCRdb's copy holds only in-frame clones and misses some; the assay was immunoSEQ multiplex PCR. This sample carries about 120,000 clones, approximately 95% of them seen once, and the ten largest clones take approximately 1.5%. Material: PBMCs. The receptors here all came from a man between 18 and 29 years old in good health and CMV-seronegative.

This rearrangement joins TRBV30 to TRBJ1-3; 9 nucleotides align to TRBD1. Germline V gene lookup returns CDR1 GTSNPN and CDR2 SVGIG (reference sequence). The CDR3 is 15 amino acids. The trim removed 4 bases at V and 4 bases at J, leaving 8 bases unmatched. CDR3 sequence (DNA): TGTGCCTGGAACCCCGGACAGGGGCCGGGAAACACCATATATTTT. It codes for CAWNPGQGPGNTIYF.

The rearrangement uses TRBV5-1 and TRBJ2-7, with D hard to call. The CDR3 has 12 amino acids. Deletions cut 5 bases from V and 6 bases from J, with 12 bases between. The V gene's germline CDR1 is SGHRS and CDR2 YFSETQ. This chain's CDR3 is CASSYTWPEQYF. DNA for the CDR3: TGCGCCAGCAGTTATACCTGGCCCGAGCAGTACTTC. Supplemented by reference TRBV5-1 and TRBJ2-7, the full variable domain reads KAGVTQTPRYLIKTRGQQVTLSCSPISGHRSVSWYQQTPGQGLQFLFEYFSETQRNKGNFPGRFSGRQFSNSRSEMNVSTLELGDSALYLCASSYTWPEQYFGPGTRLTVT.

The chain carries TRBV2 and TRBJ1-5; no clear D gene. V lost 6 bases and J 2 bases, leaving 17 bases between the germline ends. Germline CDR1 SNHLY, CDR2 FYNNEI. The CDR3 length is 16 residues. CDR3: CASSGDPGGGNQPQHF. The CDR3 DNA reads TGTGCCAGCAGCGGAGACCCCGGTGGTGGCAATCAGCCCCAGCATTTT.

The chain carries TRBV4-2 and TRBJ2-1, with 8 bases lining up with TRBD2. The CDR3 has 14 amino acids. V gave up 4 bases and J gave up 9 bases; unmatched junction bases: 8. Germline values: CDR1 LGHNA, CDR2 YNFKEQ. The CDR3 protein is CASSRQGLEAEQFF. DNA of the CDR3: TGTGCCAGCAGCCGTCAGGGACTAGAAGCTGAGCAGTTCTTC.

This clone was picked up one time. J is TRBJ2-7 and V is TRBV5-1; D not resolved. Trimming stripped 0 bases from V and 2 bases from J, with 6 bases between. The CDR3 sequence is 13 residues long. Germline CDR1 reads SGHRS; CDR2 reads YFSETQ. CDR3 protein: CASSLATTYEQYF. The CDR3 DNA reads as TGCGCCAGCAGCTTGGCGACAACCTACGAGCAGTACTTC.

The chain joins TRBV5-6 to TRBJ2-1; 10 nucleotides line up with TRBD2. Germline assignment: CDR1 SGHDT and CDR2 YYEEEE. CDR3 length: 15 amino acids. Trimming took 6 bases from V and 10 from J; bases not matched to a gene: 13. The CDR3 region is CASTPPRLAGGEQFF. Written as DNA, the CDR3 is TGTGCCAGCACCCCTCCGAGACTAGCGGGCGGGGAGCAGTTCTTC.

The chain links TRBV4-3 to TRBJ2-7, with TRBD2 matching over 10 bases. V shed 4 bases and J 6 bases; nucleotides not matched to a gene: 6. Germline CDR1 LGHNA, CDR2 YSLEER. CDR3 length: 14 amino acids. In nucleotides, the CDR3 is TGCGCCAGCAGCCGTCTAGCGGGAGTGCGCGAGCAGTACTTC. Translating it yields CASSRLAGVREQYF.

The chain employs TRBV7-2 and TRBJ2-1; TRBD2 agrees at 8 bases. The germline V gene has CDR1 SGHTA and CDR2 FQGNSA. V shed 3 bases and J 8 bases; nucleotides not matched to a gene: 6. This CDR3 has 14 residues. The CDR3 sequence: CASSLGLGKYEQFF. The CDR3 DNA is TGTGCCAGCAGCTTGGGACTAGGTAAGTATGAGCAGTTCTTC.

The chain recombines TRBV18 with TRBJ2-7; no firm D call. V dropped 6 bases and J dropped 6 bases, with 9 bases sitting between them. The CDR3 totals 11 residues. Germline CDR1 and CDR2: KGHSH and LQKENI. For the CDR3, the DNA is TGTGCCAGCTCCCCCGGCGGCGAGCAGTACTTC. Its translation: CASSPGGEQYF.

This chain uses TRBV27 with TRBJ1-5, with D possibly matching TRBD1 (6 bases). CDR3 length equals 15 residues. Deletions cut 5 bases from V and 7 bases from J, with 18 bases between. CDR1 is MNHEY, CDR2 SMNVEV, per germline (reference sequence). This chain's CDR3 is CASSPLTRTDQPQHF. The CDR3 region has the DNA TGTGCCAGCAGTCCCTTAACCCGGACAGACCAGCCCCAGCATTTT.

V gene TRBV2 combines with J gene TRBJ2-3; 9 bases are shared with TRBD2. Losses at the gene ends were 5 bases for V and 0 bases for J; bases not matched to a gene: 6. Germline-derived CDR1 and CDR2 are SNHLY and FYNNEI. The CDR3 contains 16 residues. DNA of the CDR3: TGTGCCAGCAGTACCCCCGGGACTAGCAGCACAGATACGCAGTATTTT. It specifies CASSTPGTSSTDTQYF. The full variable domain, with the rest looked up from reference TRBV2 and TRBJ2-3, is EPEVTQTPSHQVTQMGQEVILRCVPISNHLYFYWYRQILGQKVEFLVSFYNNEISEKSEIFDDQFSVERPDGSNFTLKIRSTKLEDSAMYFCASSTPGTSSTDTQYFGPGTRLTVL.

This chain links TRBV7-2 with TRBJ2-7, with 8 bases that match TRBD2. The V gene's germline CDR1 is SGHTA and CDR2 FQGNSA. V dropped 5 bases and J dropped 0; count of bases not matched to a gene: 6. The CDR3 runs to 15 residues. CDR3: CASSREGGDSYEQYF. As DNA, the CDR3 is TGTGCCAGCAGCCGGGAGGGAGGCGACTCCTACGAGCAGTACTTC.

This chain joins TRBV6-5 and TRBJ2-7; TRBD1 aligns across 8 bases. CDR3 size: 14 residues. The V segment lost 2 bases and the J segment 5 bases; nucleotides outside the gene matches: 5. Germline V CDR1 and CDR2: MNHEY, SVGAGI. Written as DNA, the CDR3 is TGTGCCAGCAGTTACCGTTTGGACAGGGACGAGCAGTACTTC. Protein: CASSYRLDRDEQYF.

The CDR3 loop reads CASSPRGLQSTDTQYF. The CDR3 DNA reads as TGTGCCAGCAGTCCTCGTGGACTACAAAGCACAGATACGCAGTATTTT. V and J are TRBV27 and TRBJ2-3, with D maybe TRBD2 (6 bases). V lost 5 bases, J lost 0 bases, and 15 bases lay in between. The CDR3 is 16 residues long. CDR1 and CDR2 (germline): MNHEY, SMNVEV (reference sequence).

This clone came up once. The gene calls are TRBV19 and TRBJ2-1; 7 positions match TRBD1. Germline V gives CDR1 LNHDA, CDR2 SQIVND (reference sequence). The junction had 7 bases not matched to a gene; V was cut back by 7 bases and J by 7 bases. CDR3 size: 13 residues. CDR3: CASISGTANEQFF. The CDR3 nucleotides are TGTGCCAGTATTTCGGGGACAGCGAATGAGCAGTTCTTC.

The CDR3 reads CASSLGRSGANVLTF. CDR3 DNA sequence: TGTGCCAGCAGCCTCGGGAGGTCTGGGGCCAACGTCCTGACTTTC. The chain is built from TRBV7-2 and TRBJ2-6, with TRBD2 matching over 7 bases. The V segment lost 5 bases and the J segment 1 base; nucleotides outside the gene matches: 2. Germline CDR1 is SGHTA and CDR2 is FQGNSA. The CDR3 sequence is 15 residues long.

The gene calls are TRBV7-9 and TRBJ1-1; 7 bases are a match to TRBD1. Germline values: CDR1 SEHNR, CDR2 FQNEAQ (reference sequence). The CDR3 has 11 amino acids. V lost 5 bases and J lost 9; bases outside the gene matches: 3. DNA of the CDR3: TGTGCCAGCAGCACGGACAGGAAAGCTTTCTTT. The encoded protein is CASSTDRKAFF.

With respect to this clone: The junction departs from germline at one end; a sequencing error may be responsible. CDR3 bases: TGCAGTGCTAGTTATCCGGGACAACGGGACTTC. Its translation: CSASYPGQRDF. This chain links TRBV20-1 with TRBJ2-7; TRBD1 might be the D (6 bases). CDR1 and CDR2 from the germline V gene are DFQATT and SNEGSKA (reference sequence). This CDR3 spans 11 amino acids.

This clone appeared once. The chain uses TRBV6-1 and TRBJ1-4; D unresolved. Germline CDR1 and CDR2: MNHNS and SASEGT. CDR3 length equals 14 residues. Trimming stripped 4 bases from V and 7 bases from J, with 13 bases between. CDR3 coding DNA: TGTGCCAGCAGTGCCGTGTACGGTGGTGAAAAACTGTTTTTT. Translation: CASSAVYGGEKLFF.

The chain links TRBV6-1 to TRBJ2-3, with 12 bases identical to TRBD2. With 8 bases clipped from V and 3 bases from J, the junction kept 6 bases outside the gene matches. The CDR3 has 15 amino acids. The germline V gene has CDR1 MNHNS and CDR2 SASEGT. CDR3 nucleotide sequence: TGTGCCAGCCTTAAGACTAGCGGGAGAACAGATACGCAGTATTTT. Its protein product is CASLKTSGRTDTQYF.

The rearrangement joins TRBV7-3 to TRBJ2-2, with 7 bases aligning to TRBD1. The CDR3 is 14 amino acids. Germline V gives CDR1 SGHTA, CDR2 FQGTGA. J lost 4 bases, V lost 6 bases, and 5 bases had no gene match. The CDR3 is CASRRQGSTGELFF. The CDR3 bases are TGTGCCAGCAGACGACAGGGTAGCACCGGGGAGCTGTTTTTT.

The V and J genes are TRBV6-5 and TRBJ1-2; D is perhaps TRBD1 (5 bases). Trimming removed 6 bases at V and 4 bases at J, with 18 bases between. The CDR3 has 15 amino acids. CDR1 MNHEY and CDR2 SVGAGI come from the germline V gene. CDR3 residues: CASRGGRGPFYGYTF. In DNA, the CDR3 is TGTGCCAGCAGGGGGGGACGTGGCCCATTCTATGGCTACACCTTC.

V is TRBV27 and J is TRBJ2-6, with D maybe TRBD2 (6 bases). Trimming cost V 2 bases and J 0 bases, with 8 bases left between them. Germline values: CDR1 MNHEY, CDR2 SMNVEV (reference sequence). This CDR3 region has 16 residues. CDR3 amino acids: CASSLGGISGANVLTF. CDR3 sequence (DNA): TGTGCCAGCAGTTTAGGGGGGATCTCTGGGGCCAACGTCCTGACTTTC.

Here the CDR3 DNA reads TGTGCCAGCAGCTTGGAATGGTCTAGGACTGAAGCTTTCTTT. As protein: CASSLEWSRTEAFF. This chain uses TRBV5-6 with TRBJ1-1; no clear D. This CDR3 region has 14 residues. The V and J ends lost 0 bases and 5 bases respectively, with 11 bases between them. Germline V gives CDR1 SGHDT, CDR2 YYEEEE.

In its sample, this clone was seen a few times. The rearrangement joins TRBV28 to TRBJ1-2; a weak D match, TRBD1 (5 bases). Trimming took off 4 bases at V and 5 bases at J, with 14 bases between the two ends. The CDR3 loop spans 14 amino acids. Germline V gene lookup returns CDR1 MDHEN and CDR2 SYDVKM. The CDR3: CASSSGGAAYGYTF. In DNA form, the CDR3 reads TGTGCCAGCAGTTCGGGCGGGGCTGCGTATGGCTACACCTTC.

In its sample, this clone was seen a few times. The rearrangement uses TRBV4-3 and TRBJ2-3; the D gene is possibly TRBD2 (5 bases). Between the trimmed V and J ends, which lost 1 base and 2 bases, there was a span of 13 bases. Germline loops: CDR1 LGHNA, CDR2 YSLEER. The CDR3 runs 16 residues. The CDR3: CASSQAPGSHTDTQYF. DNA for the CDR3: TGCGCCAGCAGCCAAGCGCCGGGATCGCACACAGATACGCAGTATTTT.

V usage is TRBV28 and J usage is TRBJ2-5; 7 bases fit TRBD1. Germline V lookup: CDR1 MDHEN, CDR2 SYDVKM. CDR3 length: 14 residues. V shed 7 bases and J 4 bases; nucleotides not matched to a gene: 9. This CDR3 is CASNTGQARETQYF. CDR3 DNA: TGTGCCAGCAATACTGGACAGGCAAGAGAGACCCAGTACTTC.

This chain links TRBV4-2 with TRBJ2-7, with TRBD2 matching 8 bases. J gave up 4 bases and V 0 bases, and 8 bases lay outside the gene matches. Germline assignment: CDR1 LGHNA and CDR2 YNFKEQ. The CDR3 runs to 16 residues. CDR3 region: CASSQDRGGKVYEQYF. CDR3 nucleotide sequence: TGTGCCAGCAGCCAAGATCGGGGGGGTAAAGTATACGAGCAGTACTTC.

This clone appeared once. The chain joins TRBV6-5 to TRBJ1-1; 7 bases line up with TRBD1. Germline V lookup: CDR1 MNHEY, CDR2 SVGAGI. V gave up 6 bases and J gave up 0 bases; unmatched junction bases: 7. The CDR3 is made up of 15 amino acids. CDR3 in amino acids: CASSQNRGLNTEAFF. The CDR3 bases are TGTGCCAGCAGCCAGAACAGGGGACTGAACACTGAAGCTTTCTTT.